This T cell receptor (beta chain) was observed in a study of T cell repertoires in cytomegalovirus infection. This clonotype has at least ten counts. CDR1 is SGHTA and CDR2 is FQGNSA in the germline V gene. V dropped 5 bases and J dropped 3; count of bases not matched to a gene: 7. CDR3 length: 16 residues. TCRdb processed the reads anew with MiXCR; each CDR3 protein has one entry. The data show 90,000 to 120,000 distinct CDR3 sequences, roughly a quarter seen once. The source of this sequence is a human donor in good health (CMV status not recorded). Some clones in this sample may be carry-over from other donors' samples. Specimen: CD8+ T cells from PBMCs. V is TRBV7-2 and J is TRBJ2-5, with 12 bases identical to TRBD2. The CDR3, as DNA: TGTGCCAGCAGCCTGTGGACTAGCGGGGCGAAAGAGACCCAGTACTTC. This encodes CASSLWTSGAKETQYF. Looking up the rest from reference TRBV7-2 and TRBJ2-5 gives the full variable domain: GAGVSQSPSNKVTEKGKDVELRCDPISGHTALYWYRQSLGQGLEFLIYFQGNSAPDKSGLPSDRFSAERTGGSVSTLTIQRTQQEDSAVYLCASSLWTSGAKETQYFGPGTRLLVL.